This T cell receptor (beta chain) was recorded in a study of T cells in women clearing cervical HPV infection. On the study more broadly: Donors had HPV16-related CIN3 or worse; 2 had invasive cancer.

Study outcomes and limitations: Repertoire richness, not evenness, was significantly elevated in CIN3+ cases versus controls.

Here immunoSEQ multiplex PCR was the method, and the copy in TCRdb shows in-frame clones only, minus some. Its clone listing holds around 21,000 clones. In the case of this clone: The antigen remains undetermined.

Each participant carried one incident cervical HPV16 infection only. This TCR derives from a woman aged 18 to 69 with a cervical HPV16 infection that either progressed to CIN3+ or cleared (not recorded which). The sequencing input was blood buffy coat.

Incomplete CDR3 DNA: TGTGCCAGCAGCCGCCCACTAGCGGGAAGAGATACC. Translated: CASSRPLAGRDT. The whole CDR3 protein is CASSRPLAGRDTYTF. V gene TRBV7-2 combines with J gene TRBJ1-2; D gene ambiguous. The read falls 3 residues short of the CDR3 end, and the missing part is taken from the germline J gene. The CDR3 sequence is 15 residues long. Germline V gene sequence: CDR1 SGHTA, CDR2 FQGNSA. The whole variable domain, filled in from reference TRBV7-2 and TRBJ1-2, reads GAGVSQSPSNKVTEKGKDVELRCDPISGHTALYWYRQSLGQGLEFLIYFQGNSAPDKSGLPSDRFSAERTGGSVSTLTIQRTQQEDSAVYLCASSRPLAGRDTYTFGSGTRLTVV.